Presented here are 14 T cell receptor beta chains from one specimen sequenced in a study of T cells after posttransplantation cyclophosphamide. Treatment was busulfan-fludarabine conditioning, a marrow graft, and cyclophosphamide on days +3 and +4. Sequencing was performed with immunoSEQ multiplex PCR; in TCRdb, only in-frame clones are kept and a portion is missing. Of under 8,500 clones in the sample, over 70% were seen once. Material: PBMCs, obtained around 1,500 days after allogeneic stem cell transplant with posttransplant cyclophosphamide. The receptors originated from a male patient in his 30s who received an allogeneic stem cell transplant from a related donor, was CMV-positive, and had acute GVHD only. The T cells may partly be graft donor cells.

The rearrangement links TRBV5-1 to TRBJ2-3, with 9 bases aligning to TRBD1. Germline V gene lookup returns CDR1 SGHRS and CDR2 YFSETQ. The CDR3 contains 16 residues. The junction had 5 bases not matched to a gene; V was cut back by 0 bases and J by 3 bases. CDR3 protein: CASSLGGDRVTDTQYF. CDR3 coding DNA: TGCGCCAGCAGCTTGGGAGGGGACAGGGTGACAGATACGCAGTATTTT.

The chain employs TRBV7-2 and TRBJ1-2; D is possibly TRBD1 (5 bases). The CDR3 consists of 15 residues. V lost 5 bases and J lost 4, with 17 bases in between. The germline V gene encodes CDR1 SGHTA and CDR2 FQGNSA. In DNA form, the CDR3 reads TGTGCCAGCAGCCAGAGACAGACTCCCCTCTATGGCTACACCTTC. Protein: CASSQRQTPLYGYTF.

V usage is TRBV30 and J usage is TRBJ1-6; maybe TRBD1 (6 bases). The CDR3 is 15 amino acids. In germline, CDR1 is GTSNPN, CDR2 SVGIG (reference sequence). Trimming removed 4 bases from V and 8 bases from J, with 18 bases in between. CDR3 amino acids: CAWKSRGIRDSPLHF. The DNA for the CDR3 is TGTGCCTGGAAGAGTAGGGGGATACGAGATTCACCCCTCCACTTT.

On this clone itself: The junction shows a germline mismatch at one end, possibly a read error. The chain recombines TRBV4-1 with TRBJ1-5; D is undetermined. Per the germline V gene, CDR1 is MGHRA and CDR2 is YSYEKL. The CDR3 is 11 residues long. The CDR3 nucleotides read TGCGCCAGCAGCCAAGATCGCCGACTATTTTTT. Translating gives CASSQDRRLFF.

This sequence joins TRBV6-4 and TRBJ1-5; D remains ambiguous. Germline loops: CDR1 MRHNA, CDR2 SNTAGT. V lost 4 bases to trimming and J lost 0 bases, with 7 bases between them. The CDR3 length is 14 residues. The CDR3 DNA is TGTGCCAGCAGTGTGAGTTTTAGCAATCAGCCCCAGCATTTT. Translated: CASSVSFSNQPQHF.

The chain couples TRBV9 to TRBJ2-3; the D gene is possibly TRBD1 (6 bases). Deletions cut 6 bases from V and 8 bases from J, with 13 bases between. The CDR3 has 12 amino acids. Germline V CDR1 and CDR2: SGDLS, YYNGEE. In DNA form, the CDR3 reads TGTGCCAGCACACTAGAAGGGGGTACGCAGTATTTT. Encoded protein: CASTLEGGTQYF.

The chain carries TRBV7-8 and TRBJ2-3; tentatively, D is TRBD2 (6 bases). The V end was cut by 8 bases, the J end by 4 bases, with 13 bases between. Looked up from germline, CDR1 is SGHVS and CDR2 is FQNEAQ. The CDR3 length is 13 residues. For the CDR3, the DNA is TGTGCCAGCGCGGGGATGTTCGCAGATACGCAGTATTTT. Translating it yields CASAGMFADTQYF.

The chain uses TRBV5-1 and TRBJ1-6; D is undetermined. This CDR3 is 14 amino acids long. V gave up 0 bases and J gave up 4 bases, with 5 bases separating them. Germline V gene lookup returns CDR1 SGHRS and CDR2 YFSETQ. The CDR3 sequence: CASSLDGYNSPLHF. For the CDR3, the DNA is TGCGCCAGCAGCTTGGACGGGTATAATTCACCCCTCCACTTT.

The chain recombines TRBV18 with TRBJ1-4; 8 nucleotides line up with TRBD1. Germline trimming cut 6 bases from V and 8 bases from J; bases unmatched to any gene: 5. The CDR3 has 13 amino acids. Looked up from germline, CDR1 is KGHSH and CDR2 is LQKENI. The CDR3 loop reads CASSDRVEEKLFF. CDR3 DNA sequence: TGTGCCAGCTCGGACAGGGTGGAGGAAAAACTGTTTTTT.

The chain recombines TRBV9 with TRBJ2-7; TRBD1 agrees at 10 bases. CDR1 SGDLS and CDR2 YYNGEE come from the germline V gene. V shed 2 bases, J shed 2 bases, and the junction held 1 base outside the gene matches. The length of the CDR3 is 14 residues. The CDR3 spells CASSVGTGAYEQYF. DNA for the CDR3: TGTGCCAGCAGCGTTGGGACAGGGGCCTACGAGCAGTACTTC.

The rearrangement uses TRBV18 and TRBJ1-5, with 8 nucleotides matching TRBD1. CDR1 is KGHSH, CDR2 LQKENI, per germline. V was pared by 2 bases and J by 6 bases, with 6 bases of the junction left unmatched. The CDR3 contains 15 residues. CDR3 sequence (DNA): TGTGCCAGCTCACCAGGCAGGGGGCCGGGTCAGCCCCAGCATTTT. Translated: CASSPGRGPGQPQHF.

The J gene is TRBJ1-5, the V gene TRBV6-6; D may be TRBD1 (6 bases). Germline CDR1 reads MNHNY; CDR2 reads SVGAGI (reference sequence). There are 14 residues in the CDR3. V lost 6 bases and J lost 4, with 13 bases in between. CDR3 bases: TGTGCCAGCAGACGCCTGACAGGAAATCAGCCCCAGCATTTT. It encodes CASRRLTGNQPQHF.

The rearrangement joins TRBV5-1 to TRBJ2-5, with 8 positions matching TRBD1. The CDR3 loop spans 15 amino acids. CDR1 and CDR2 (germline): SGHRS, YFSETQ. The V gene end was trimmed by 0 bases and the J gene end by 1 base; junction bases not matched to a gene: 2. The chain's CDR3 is CASSLGTGIQETQYF. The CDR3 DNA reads TGCGCCAGCAGCTTGGGGACAGGGATCCAAGAGACCCAGTACTTC.

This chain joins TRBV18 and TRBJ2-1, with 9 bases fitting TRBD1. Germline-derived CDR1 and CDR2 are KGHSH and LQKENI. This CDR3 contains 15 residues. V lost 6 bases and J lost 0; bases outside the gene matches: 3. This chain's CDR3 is CASSPTGGSYNEQFF. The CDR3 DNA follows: TGTGCCAGCTCGCCGACAGGGGGCTCCTACAATGAGCAGTTCTTC.